This T cell receptor (beta chain) is drawn from a study of vaccination effects on CD4 cells after COVID-19. Study as a whole: ViraFEST expansion of antigen-specific CD4+ T cells with viral peptide pools preceded sequencing. Samples were taken post-vaccine, and their median timing was 72 days after the second dose.

Researchers isolated CD4+ T cells once roughly nine days of culture had elapsed. BNT162b2 vaccine or mRNA-1273 vaccine was given to participants in two doses. A half-volume exchange with IL-2 medium occurred on days 3 and 7. Comment on this clone: Its specificity is unknown.

There are 13 residues in the CDR3. Losses at the gene ends were 10 bases for V and 4 bases for J; bases not matched to a gene: 9. CDR1 is MNHEY and CDR2 is SVGAGI in the germline V gene. Clones were read by immunoSEQ multiplex PCR, and TCRdb kept only the in-frame ones, dropping some. The table includes tens of thousands of clones, 73% detected once. This receptor was identified in a human donor who received a COVID-19 vaccine. J is TRBJ1-2 and V is TRBV6-5, with 7 bases matching TRBD1. The sequencing used CD4+ T cells from PBMCs cultured without peptide, collected after COVID-19 vaccination. The CDR3 spells CATGRGGSYGYTF. For the CDR3, the DNA is TGTGCCACCGGCAGGGGGGGAAGCTATGGCTACACCTTC.